The rows below give T cell receptor beta chains drawn from one sample of a study of breast tumors, draining lymph nodes, adjacent tissues. TCRdb re-analysed the multiplex PCR reads in MiXCR, keeping a single row per CDR3 protein. The sample has about 13,000 distinct CDR3 sequences; about three fifths are singletons. Sample: tumor-adjacent breast tissue. The receptors were gathered from a female donor with breast cancer. Some clones in this sample may be carry-over from other donors' samples. CDR3s include the opening cysteine and the closing phenylalanine or tryptophan.

TRBV7-3,15,TRBJ2-3,CASSLSGGSGDTQYF
TRBV28,13,TRBJ2-2,CASSPSITGELFF
TRBV10-3,15,TRBJ1-4,CAIRDRDATNEKLFF
TRBV20-1,14,TRBJ1-6,CSAKPGHLNSPLHF
TRBV2,14,TRBJ2-7,CASSQTGGGFEQYF
TRBV9,17,TRBJ2-3,CASSVGLAGGVTDTQYF
TRBV30,12,TRBJ1-3,CAWRNLGNTIYF
TRBV11-2,16,TRBJ2-7,CASSFGRLAGSYEQYF
TRBV6-5,15,TRBJ2-7,CASSSPGQGYYEQYF
TRBV7-9,12,TRBJ1-2,CAGRTGVYGYTF
TRBV29-1,13,TRBJ1-5,CSVGQFSNQPQHF
TRBV7-9,13,TRBJ2-7,CASSPGTGVEQYF
TRBV7-9,18,TRBJ2-3,CASSPGLAGGLAADTQYF
TRBV7-2,13,TRBJ1-6,CASSYRGDSPLHF